This T cell receptor (beta chain) came from a study of regulatory and conventional T cells in RAG deficiency. About this clone: Its antigen is as yet unknown.

Notes on the study in general: Omenn syndrome and CID/AS patients had around 100-fold fewer unique Treg TCR beta sequences, versus approximately 9.8-fold elsewhere.

The CDR3 is 11 amino acids. V was cut by 4 bases and J by 8 bases, with 9 bases left in between. Germline CDR1 is SQVTM and CDR2 is ANQGSEA. Blood CD4+ CD25-low CD127-high conventional T cells supplied the genomic DNA template. The table came from immunoSEQ multiplex PCR; TCRdb's copy has only in-frame clones and leaves some out. The table includes roughly 10,000 clones, around 94% detected once. Sequenced: CD4+ effector T cells sorted from blood. V is TRBV29-1 and J is TRBJ2-1; D gene ambiguous. This TCR was recovered from a human donor with RAG deficiency presenting as severe combined immunodeficiency. The CDR3 sequence: CSVVPPYEQFF. The CDR3 DNA is TGCAGCGTTGTGCCACCTTATGAGCAGTTCTTC.